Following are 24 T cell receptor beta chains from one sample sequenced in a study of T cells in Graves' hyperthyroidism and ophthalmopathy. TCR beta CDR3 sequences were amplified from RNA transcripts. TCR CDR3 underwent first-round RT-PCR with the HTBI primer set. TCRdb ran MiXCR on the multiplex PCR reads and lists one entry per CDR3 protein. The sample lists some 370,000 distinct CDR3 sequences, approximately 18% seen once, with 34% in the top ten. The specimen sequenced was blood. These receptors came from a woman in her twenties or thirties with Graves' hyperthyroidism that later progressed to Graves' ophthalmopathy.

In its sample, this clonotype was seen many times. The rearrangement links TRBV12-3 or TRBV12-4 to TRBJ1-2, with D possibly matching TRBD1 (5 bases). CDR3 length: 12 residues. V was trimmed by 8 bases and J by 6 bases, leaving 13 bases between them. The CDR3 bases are TGTGCCAGCGTAGGTACGGGGGATGGCTACACCTTC. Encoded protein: CASVGTGDGYTF.

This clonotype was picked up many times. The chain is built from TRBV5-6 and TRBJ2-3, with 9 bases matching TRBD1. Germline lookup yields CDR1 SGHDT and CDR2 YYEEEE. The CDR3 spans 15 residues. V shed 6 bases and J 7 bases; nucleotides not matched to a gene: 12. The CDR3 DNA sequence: TGTGCCAGCAATCCCCGGGACAGGGTTTTGAATACGCAGTATTTT. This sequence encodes CASNPRDRVLNTQYF.

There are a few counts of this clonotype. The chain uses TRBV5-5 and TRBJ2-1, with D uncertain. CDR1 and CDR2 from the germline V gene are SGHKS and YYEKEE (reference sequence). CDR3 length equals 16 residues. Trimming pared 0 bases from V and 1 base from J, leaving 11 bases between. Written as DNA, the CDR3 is TGTGCCAGCAGCTTGGTAGCACCGTCGTCCTACAATGAGCAGTTCTTC. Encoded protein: CASSLVAPSSYNEQFF.

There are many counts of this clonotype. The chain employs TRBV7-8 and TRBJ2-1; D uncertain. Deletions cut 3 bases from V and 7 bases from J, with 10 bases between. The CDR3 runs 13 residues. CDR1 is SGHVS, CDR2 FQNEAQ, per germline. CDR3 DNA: TGTGCCAGCAGCTTTTCAGTCCAGAATGAGCAGTTCTTC. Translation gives CASSFSVQNEQFF.

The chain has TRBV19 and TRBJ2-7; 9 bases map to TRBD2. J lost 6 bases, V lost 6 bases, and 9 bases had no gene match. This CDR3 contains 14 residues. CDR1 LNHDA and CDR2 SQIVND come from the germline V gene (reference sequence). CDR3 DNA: TGTGCCAGTAGCGAAGCTAGCGGGAATGTCGAGCAGTACTTC. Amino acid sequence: CASSEASGNVEQYF.

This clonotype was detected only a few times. In DNA form, the CDR3 reads TGTGCCAGCACGCAACCCCCACCGAGCTACAATGAGCAGTTCTTC. It codes for CASTQPPPSYNEQFF. The chain has TRBV6-1 and TRBJ2-1; D is unclear. Per the germline V gene, CDR1 is MNHNS and CDR2 is SASEGT. V lost 7 bases and J lost 3, with 16 bases in between. The CDR3 runs to 15 residues.

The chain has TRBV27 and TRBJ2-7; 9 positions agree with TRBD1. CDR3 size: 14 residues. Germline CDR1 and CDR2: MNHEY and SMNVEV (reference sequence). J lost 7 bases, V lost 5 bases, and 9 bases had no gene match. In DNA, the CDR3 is TGTGCCAGCAGTCACCCCTATGGACAGGGGGAGCAGTACTTC. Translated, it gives CASSHPYGQGEQYF.

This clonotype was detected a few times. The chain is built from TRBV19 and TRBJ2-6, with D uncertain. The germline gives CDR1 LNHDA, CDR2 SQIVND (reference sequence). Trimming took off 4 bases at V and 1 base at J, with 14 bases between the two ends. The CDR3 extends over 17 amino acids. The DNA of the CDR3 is TGTGCCAGTAGTAAAGACGGTAGAACGTCTGGGGCCAACGTCCTGACTTTC. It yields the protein CASSKDGRTSGANVLTF.

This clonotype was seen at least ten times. CDR3 coding DNA: TGTGCCAGCAGTTTACCTCCGGGGCACTATGGCTACACCTTC. Translated, it gives CASSLPPGHYGYTF. J is TRBJ1-2 and V is TRBV28, with TRBD1 as a possible D gene (5 bases). The germline gives CDR1 MDHEN, CDR2 SYDVKM. The CDR3 is 14 residues long. Trimming pared 2 bases from V and 3 bases from J, leaving 10 bases between.

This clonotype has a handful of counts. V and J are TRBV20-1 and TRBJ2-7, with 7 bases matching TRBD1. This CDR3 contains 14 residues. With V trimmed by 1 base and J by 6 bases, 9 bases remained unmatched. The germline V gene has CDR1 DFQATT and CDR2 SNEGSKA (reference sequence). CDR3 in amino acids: CSARVPRTGLEQYF. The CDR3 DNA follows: TGCAGTGCTAGAGTACCCCGGACAGGACTCGAGCAGTACTTC.

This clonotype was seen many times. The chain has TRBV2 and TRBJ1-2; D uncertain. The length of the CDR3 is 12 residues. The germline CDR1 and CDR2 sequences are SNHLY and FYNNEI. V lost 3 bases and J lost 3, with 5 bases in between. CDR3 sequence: CASSELYYGYTF. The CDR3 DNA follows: TGTGCCAGCAGTGAGCTGTACTATGGCTACACCTTC. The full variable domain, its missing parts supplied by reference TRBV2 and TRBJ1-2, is EPEVTQTPSHQVTQMGQEVILRCVPISNHLYFYWYRQILGQKVEFLVSFYNNEISEKSEIFDDQFSVERPDGSNFTLKIRSTKLEDSAMYFCASSELYYGYTFGSGTRLTVV.

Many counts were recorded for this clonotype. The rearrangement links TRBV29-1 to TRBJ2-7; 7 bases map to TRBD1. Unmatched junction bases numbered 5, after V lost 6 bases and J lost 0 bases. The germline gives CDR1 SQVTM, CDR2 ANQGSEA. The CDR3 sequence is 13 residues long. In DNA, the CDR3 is TGCAGCGTCCTCCGGGACAGCTCCTACGAGCAGTACTTC. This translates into CSVLRDSSYEQYF.

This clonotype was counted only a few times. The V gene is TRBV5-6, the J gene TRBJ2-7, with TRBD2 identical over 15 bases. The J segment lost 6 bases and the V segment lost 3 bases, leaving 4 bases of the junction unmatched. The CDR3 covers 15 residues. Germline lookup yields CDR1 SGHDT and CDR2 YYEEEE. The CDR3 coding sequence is TGTGCCAGCAGCTGGGGACTAGCGGGAGGTGCCGAGCAGTACTTC. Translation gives CASSWGLAGGAEQYF.

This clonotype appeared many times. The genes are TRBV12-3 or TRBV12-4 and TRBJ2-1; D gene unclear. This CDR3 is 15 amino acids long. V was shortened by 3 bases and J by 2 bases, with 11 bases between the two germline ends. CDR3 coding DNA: TGTGCCAGCAGTTTTGGGGAAGACACCTACAATGAGCAGTTCTTC. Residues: CASSFGEDTYNEQFF.

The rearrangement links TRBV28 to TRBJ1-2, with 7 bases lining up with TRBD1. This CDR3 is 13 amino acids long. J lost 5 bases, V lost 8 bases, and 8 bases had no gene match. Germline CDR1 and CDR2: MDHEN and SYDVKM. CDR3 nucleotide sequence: TGTGCCAGCGGACCCGACAGGGTTTATGGCTACACCTTC. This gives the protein CASGPDRVYGYTF.

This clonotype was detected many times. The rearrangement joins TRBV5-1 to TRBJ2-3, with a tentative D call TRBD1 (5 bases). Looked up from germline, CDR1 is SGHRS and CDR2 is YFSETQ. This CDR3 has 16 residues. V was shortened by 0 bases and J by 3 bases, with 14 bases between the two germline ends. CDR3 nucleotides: TGCGCCAGCAGCTTGGAACAGGTTGCTCGGACAGATACGCAGTATTTT. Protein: CASSLEQVARTDTQYF.

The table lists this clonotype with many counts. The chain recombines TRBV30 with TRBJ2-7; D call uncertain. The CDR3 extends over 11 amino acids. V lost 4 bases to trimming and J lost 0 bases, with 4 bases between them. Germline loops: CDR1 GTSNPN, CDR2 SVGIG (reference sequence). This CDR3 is CAWTSSYEQYF. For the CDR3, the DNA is TGTGCCTGGACGAGCTCCTACGAGCAGTACTTC.

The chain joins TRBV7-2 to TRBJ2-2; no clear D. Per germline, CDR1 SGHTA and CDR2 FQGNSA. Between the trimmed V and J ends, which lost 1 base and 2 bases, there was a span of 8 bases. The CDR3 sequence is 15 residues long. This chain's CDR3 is CASSLDTYNTGELFF. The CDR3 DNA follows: TGTGCCAGCAGCTTAGACACCTACAACACCGGGGAGCTGTTTTTT.

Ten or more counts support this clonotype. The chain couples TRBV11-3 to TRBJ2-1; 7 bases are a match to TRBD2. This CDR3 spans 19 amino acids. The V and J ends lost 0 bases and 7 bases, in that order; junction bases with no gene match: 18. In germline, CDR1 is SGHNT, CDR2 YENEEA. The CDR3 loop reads CASSLDGASGSFQKNEQFF. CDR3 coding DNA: TGTGCCAGCAGCTTAGACGGGGCTAGCGGATCCTTTCAGAAAAATGAGCAGTTCTTC.

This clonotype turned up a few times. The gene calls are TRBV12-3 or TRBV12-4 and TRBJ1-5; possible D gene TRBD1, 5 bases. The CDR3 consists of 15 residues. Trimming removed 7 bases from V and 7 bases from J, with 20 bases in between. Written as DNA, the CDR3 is TGTGCCAGCACCCCGTCGGGGGGGGTGGGGCAGCCCCAGCATTTT. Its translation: CASTPSGGVGQPQHF.

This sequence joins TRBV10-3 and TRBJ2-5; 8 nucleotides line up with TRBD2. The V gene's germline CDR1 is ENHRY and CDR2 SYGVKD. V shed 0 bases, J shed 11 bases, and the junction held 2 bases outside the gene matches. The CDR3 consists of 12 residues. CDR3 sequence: CAISESSGIQYF. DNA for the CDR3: TGTGCCATCAGTGAGTCTAGCGGGATTCAGTACTTC.

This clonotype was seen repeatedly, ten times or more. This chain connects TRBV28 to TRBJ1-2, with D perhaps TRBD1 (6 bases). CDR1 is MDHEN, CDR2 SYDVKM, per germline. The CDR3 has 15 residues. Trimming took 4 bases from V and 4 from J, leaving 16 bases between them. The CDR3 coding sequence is TGTGCCAGCAGTTCCCGGACAGATAACGTCTATGGCTACACCTTC. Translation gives CASSSRTDNVYGYTF.

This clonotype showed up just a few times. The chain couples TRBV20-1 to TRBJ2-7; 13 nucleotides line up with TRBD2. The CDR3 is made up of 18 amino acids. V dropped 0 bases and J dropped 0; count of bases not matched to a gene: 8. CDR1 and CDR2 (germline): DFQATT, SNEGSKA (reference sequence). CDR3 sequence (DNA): TGCAGTGCTAGAGATCTCACCGGGACTAGCGGGACCTCCTACGAGCAGTACTTC. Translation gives CSARDLTGTSGTSYEQYF.

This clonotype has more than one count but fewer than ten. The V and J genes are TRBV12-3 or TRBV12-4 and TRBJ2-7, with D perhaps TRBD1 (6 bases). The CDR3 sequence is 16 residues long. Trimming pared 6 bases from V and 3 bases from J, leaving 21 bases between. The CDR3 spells CASSHNRDGSFYEQYF. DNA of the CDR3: TGTGCCAGCAGCCATAACAGGGACGGGTCCTTCTACGAGCAGTACTTC.